This T cell receptor (beta chain) emerged from a study of shared clonotypes between healthy human individuals. The V end was cut by 0 bases, the J end by 6 bases, with 12 bases between. This CDR3 is built from 14 residues. Germline values: CDR1 LGHNA, CDR2 YSLEER. Free of recent acute infections or vaccinations, the donors were healthy HIV-negative adults. Per the original data handling: Owing to the provision of junction-only sequences devoid of quality scores by immunoSEQ, filtering differed. Method: immunoSEQ multiplex PCR; TCRdb's copy keeps in-frame clones and lacks some. The D gene and trimming were derived from the DNA, and the V and J assignments and clone size from that table. The sample has 400,000 to 500,000 clones; 75% to 85% are singletons. A remark on this clone: The antigen is undetermined.

Findings and limits, study-wide: Few donors restricted represented genetic and exposure-history diversity. Specimens sampled were limited to blood, with tissue repertoires likely differing.

The chain employs TRBV4-3 and TRBJ2-7; no definite D call. The clonotype originates from a middle-aged woman in good health. Some clones in this sample may be carry-over from other donors' samples. The source material was PBMCs. The CDR3 region is CASSQELGFGEQYF. CDR3 nucleotides: TGCGCCAGCAGCCAAGAATTAGGGTTCGGCGAGCAGTACTTC.